The 27 T cell receptor beta chains below all came from one sample that was sequenced in a study of T cells in Graves' hyperthyroidism and ophthalmopathy. The source material, RNA transcripts, was used to amplify TCR beta CDR3 regions. Researchers ran a first-round RT-PCR on the TCR CDR3 using the HTBI primer set. One entry per CDR3 protein results from TCRdb running MiXCR on the multiplex PCR reads. The sample carries about 500,000 distinct CDR3 sequences, under 20% recorded once. Sequenced input: blood. The source is a woman aged 18-29 years with Graves' ophthalmopathy.

This chain uses TRBV5-1 with TRBJ1-4, with D possibly TRBD1 on 6 matching bases. This CDR3 region has 17 residues. The germline gives CDR1 SGHRS, CDR2 YFSETQ. Trimming took off 4 bases at V and 2 bases at J, with 18 bases between the two ends. CDR3 sequence reads: CASSVTGSIWTNEKLFF. The CDR3 coding sequence is TGCGCCAGCAGCGTGACAGGTTCGATCTGGACTAATGAAAAACTGTTTTTT.

Only a few counts were recorded for this clonotype. V is TRBV6-1 and J is TRBJ1-5; 9 bases are a match to TRBD1. CDR1 MNHNS and CDR2 SASEGT come from the germline V gene. The ends lost 8 bases at V and 3 bases at J; junction bases unmatched: 5. There are 14 residues in the CDR3. CDR3 loop: CASARDRVNQPQHF. The CDR3 coding sequence is TGTGCCAGCGCCCGGGACAGGGTCAATCAGCCCCAGCATTTT.

The chain uses TRBV6-1 and TRBJ1-1; D is possibly TRBD1 (6 bases). This CDR3 spans 14 amino acids. Trimming removed 6 bases from V and 1 base from J, with 12 bases in between. CDR1 is MNHNS, CDR2 SASEGT, per germline. The CDR3 DNA is TGTGCCAGCAGGTCACAGGGCCCGAACACTGAAGCTTTCTTT. It specifies CASRSQGPNTEAFF.

This clonotype showed up just once. The chain recombines TRBV6-4 with TRBJ2-1; 10 nucleotides align to TRBD2. Germline V lookup: CDR1 MRHNA, CDR2 SNTAGT. The V segment lost 0 bases and the J segment 4 bases; nucleotides outside the gene matches: 6. This CDR3 is built from 17 residues. The CDR3 is CASSDSSGGLLYNEQFF. CDR3 bases: TGTGCCAGCAGTGACTCTAGCGGGGGGCTCCTATACAATGAGCAGTTCTTC.

A remark on this clonotype: At one end the junction does not follow the germline gene, possibly because of a read error. The chain couples TRBV7-9 to TRBJ2-6; D perhaps matches TRBD2 (5 bases). Per germline, CDR1 SEHNR and CDR2 FQNEAQ (reference sequence). The CDR3 totals 14 residues. CDR3: CARSLDISGGVLTF. Here the CDR3 DNA reads TGTGCCCGCAGCTTAGACATTTCTGGAGGCGTCCTGACTTTC.

V and J are TRBV2 and TRBJ1-4; D possibly corresponds to TRBD1 (5 bases). V lost 7 bases and J 10 bases, leaving 19 bases between the germline ends. This CDR3 is built from 14 residues. Germline V gene sequence: CDR1 SNHLY, CDR2 FYNNEI. The chain's CDR3 is CASTTGTIAGKLFF. The CDR3 DNA follows: TGTGCCAGCACTACCGGGACTATCGCGGGAAAACTGTTTTTT.

The chain joins TRBV27 to TRBJ2-2; the D is unclear. CDR1 MNHEY and CDR2 SMNVEV come from the germline V gene (reference sequence). Trimming stripped 7 bases from V and 3 bases from J, with 9 bases between. The CDR3 has 13 residues. The CDR3 reads CASMIRDTGELFF. The CDR3 DNA reads as TGTGCCAGCATGATTCGGGACACCGGGGAGCTGTTTTTT.

This clonotype was detected ten times or more. This chain's CDR3 is CAWRTGGNYGYTF. CDR3 coding DNA: TGTGCCTGGAGGACAGGGGGCAACTATGGCTACACCTTC. The gene calls are TRBV30 and TRBJ1-2, with 10 bases identical to TRBD1. Trimming at V came to 3 bases and at J to 2 bases, leaving 0 bases not matched to a gene. Germline CDR1 reads GTSNPN; CDR2 reads SVGIG (reference sequence). The CDR3 totals 13 residues.

The rearrangement links TRBV6-1 to TRBJ1-2; 7 bases are a match to TRBD1. Germline CDR1 MNHNS, CDR2 SASEGT. After removal of 6 bases from V and 9 bases from J, the junction contained 10 bases not matched to a gene. The length of the CDR3 is 13 residues. In DNA form, the CDR3 reads TGTGCCAGCAGCCCCGGGACAGCCTCGCGCTACACCTTC. Encoded protein: CASSPGTASRYTF.

V usage is TRBV4-1 and J usage is TRBJ1-1; tentatively, D is TRBD1 (5 bases). The CDR3 is made up of 14 amino acids. The V end lost 0 bases, the J end lost 5 bases, and 10 bases lay between the germline ends. Germline V CDR1 and CDR2: MGHRA, YSYEKL. In DNA form, the CDR3 reads TGCGCCAGCAGCCAAGAGTCAGGGCGGACTGAAGCTTTCTTT. Translated, it gives CASSQESGRTEAFF.

This clonotype was counted many times. The genes are TRBV28 and TRBJ2-1; 11 bases fit TRBD2. This CDR3 is built from 14 residues. Germline CDR1 reads MDHEN; CDR2 reads SYDVKM. V trimming: 5 bases; J trimming: 7 bases; junction bases outside the gene matches: 4. The CDR3 coding sequence is TGTGCCAGCAGTCCGGGACTAGCGGTAAATGAGCAGTTCTTC. Encoded protein: CASSPGLAVNEQFF. Supplemented by reference TRBV28 and TRBJ2-1, the full variable domain reads DVKVTQSSRYLVKRTGEKVFLECVQDMDHENMFWYRQDPGLGLRLIYFSYDVKMKEKGDIPEGYSVSREKKERFSLILESASTNQTSMYLCASSPGLAVNEQFFGPGTRLTVL.

This clonotype has at least ten counts. The J gene is TRBJ2-3, the V gene TRBV12-5; D gene ambiguous. Germline V gives CDR1 LGHNT, CDR2 FRNRAP. The V and J ends lost 7 bases and 1 base respectively, with 15 bases between them. The CDR3 is 15 residues long. CDR3 coding DNA: TGTGCTAGTGAACCGGAACTAACCTGCACAGATACGCAGTATTTT. This encodes CASEPELTCTDTQYF.

This clonotype was seen only a few times. Just one base apart from a much larger clone, this may be a read error. This chain joins TRBV28 and TRBJ1-3; D is unclear. CDR1 is MDHEN, CDR2 SYDVKM, per germline. V was cut by 7 bases and J by 0 bases, with 13 bases left in between. The CDR3 consists of 15 residues. The CDR3, as DNA: TGTGCCAGCAATTTCGACGGACTCTCTGGAAACACCATATATTTT. Protein product: CASNFDGLSGNTIYF.

V is TRBV20-1 and J is TRBJ2-1, with a tentative D call TRBD2 (8 bases). There are 15 residues in the CDR3. The V end was cut by 5 bases, the J end by 3 bases, with 17 bases between. The germline V gene encodes CDR1 DFQATT and CDR2 SNEGSKA (reference sequence). The CDR3 DNA reads TGCAGTGCTCGGACTAGCAGGGGGGACTACAATGAGCAGTTCTTC. Translated, it gives CSARTSRGDYNEQFF.

This clonotype was seen ten or more times. This chain links TRBV7-9 with TRBJ2-5; no clear D. The CDR3 sequence is 14 residues long. V dropped 1 base and J dropped 1 base, with 7 bases sitting between them. From germline, CDR1 is SEHNR and CDR2 FQNEAQ (reference sequence). CDR3 DNA sequence: TGTGCCAGCAGCTTAGTGCGCGCCCAAGAGACCCAGTACTTC. Encoded protein: CASSLVRAQETQYF.

Only a few counts were recorded for this clonotype. The chain carries TRBV19 and TRBJ1-2; D uncertain. The CDR3 is 13 amino acids. The V end lost 3 bases, the J end lost 2 bases, and 7 bases lay between the germline ends. CDR1 and CDR2 (germline): LNHDA, SQIVND (reference sequence). For the CDR3, the DNA is TGTGCCAGTAGTATGAGGCGGAACTATGGCTACACCTTC. Its protein is CASSMRRNYGYTF. Using reference TRBV19 and TRBJ1-2 for the parts outside the CDR3, the full variable domain is DGGITQSPKYLFRKEGQNVTLSCEQNLNHDAMYWYRQDPGQGLRLIYYSQIVNDFQKGDIAEGYSVSREKKESFPLTVTSAQKNPTAFYLCASSMRRNYGYTFGSGTRLTVV.

The chain is built from TRBV13 and TRBJ1-2; 9 bases fit TRBD1. J lost 0 bases, V lost 5 bases, and 7 bases had no gene match. Germline V gene lookup returns CDR1 PRHDT and CDR2 FYEKMQ (reference sequence). The CDR3 has 16 amino acids. This chain's CDR3 is CASSPGTGFSNYGYTF. DNA of the CDR3: TGTGCCAGCAGCCCCGGGACAGGGTTTTCTAACTATGGCTACACCTTC.

The V gene is TRBV28, the J gene TRBJ1-5; D is ambiguous. The germline CDR1 and CDR2 sequences are MDHEN and SYDVKM. This CDR3 contains 15 residues. Trimming stripped 6 bases from V and 2 bases from J, with 14 bases between. The CDR3 spells CASSLSPAGNQPQHF. The CDR3 DNA reads TGTGCCAGCAGCCTGTCACCCGCGGGCAATCAGCCCCAGCATTTT.

Written as DNA, the CDR3 is TGCAGTGCTAGAGATGGCGGCAATCAGCCCCAGCATTTT. It codes for CSARDGGNQPQHF. The V call is TRBV20-1, the J call TRBJ1-5; D is unresolved. Per germline, CDR1 DFQATT and CDR2 SNEGSKA (reference sequence). Between the trimmed V and J ends, which lost 0 bases and 2 bases, there was a span of 5 bases. This CDR3 contains 13 residues.

The table lists this clonotype with many counts. The chain combines TRBV12-3 or TRBV12-4 with TRBJ1-1; 7 nucleotides line up with TRBD1. This CDR3 contains 15 residues. With V trimmed by 3 bases and J by 7 bases, 11 bases remained unmatched. The CDR3 loop reads CASSFSRDSGREAFF. As DNA, the CDR3 is TGTGCCAGCAGTTTCAGCCGGGACAGCGGTCGTGAAGCTTTCTTT.

This chain links TRBV3-1 with TRBJ1-4, with a weak D call TRBD1 (6 bases). From germline, CDR1 is LGHDT and CDR2 YNNKEL (reference sequence). V shed 0 bases and J shed 8 bases, with 13 bases lying between them. The length of the CDR3 is 15 residues. CDR3 in DNA: TGTGCCAGCAGCCAAGATGAACAGGGTAGGGAAAAACTGTTTTTT. Encoded protein: CASSQDEQGREKLFF.

As concerns this clonotype: The junction differs from germline at one of its ends, possibly a read error. The CDR3 sequence: CASSVGLGSSYNEQFF. CDR3 coding DNA: TGTGCCAGCAGCGTAGGGTTGGGGAGCTCCTACAATGAGCAGTTCTTC. V usage is TRBV5-1 and J usage is TRBJ2-1; D possibly corresponds to TRBD2 (5 bases). Germline V gene lookup returns CDR1 SGHRS and CDR2 YFSETQ. CDR3 size: 16 residues.

This clonotype appeared many times. The chain couples TRBV28 to TRBJ2-5, with D tentatively TRBD1 (6 bases). The CDR3 runs to 15 residues. Deletions cut 5 bases from V and 7 bases from J, with 20 bases between. CDR1 and CDR2 from the germline V gene are MDHEN and SYDVKM. The DNA of the CDR3 is TGTGCCAGCAGTCGACAGGACGGGGAGTTTTGGACCCAGTACTTC. Amino acids: CASSRQDGEFWTQYF.

This clonotype was seen only a few times. The chain joins TRBV2 to TRBJ2-4, with D perhaps being TRBD1 or TRBD2 (5 bases each). This CDR3 is 15 amino acids long. The V end was cut by 2 bases, the J end by 2 bases, with 10 bases between. The germline V gene encodes CDR1 SNHLY and CDR2 FYNNEI. The CDR3: CASSEWPGPKNIQYF. The CDR3 region has the DNA TGTGCCAGCAGTGAATGGCCGGGACCCAAAAACATTCAGTACTTC.

Many counts were recorded for this clonotype. The chain has TRBV12-3 or TRBV12-4 and TRBJ1-5; the D is unclear. V lost 5 bases, J lost 4 bases, and 9 bases lay in between. The CDR3 totals 13 residues. CDR3 DNA sequence: TGTGCCAGCAGTCGAGGGCCAAATCAGCCCCAGCATTTT. This codes for CASSRGPNQPQHF.

This rearrangement joins TRBV5-1 to TRBJ2-7; D may be TRBD1 (6 bases). The germline gives CDR1 SGHRS, CDR2 YFSETQ. The CDR3 has 15 residues. Trimming took 0 bases from V and 4 from J, leaving 14 bases between them. Here the CDR3 reads CASSLEVGAGYEQYF. In DNA, the CDR3 is TGCGCCAGCAGCTTGGAAGTGGGGGCTGGGTACGAGCAGTACTTC.

The chain uses TRBV20-1 and TRBJ1-5; D is perhaps TRBD1 (6 bases). The CDR3 length is 16 residues. The V end was cut by 3 bases, the J end by 0 bases, with 15 bases between. In germline, CDR1 is DFQATT, CDR2 SNEGSKA (reference sequence). The DNA of the CDR3 is TGCAGTGCTAGTGGGGGCGGGAGGCCTAGCAATCAGCCCCAGCATTTT. Its translation is CSASGGGRPSNQPQHF.